These 21 T cell receptor beta chains share one sample of origin, sequenced in a study of CD8 T cells in Susac syndrome. An amount of RNA that ranged from roughly 0.45 to 1 ug was reverse transcribed with random hexamers. TCRdb passed the immunoSEQ multiplex PCR reads through MiXCR, listing each CDR3 protein once. The sample contains 75,000 to 100,000 distinct CDR3 sequences, 95% of which appear only once. The specimen was CD8+ T cells from PBMCs. Receptor source: a human donor with Susac syndrome.

V usage is TRBV20-1 and J usage is TRBJ2-3, with TRBD2 identical over 9 bases. The CDR3 contains 15 residues. Losses at the gene ends were 4 bases for V and 0 bases for J; bases not matched to a gene: 5. CDR1 DFQATT and CDR2 SNEGSKA come from the germline V gene (reference sequence). The CDR3 loop reads CSANDLAGSTDTQYF. CDR3 nucleotide sequence: TGCAGTGCTAACGATCTAGCGGGGAGCACAGATACGCAGTATTTT.

V and J are TRBV28 and TRBJ2-3; 11 bases map to TRBD2. V lost 7 bases and J lost 3; bases outside the gene matches: 3. Looked up from germline, CDR1 is MDHEN and CDR2 is SYDVKM. This CDR3 is built from 14 residues. CDR3 nucleotides: TGTGCCAGCATCGGGACTAGCGGTACAGATACGCAGTATTTT. This sequence encodes CASIGTSGTDTQYF.

This sequence joins TRBV3-1 and TRBJ2-3; D is perhaps TRBD2 (5 bases). Germline V gene lookup returns CDR1 LGHDT and CDR2 YNNKEL (reference sequence). The CDR3 has 15 residues. The V end lost 5 bases, the J end lost 0 bases, and 12 bases lay between the germline ends. The CDR3 reads CASSTPGGSTDTQYF. CDR3 DNA: TGTGCCAGCAGCACACCGGGCGGGAGCACAGATACGCAGTATTTT.

This clonotype has only one observation. The chain has TRBV10-3 and TRBJ2-6, with 8 bases matching TRBD1. The CDR3 runs 19 residues. With 3 bases clipped from V and 0 bases from J, the junction kept 10 bases outside the gene matches. Germline lookup yields CDR1 ENHRY and CDR2 SYGVKD. DNA of the CDR3: TGTGCCATCAGTGATGCTACGACAGGGGCCACCTCTGGGGCCAACGTCCTGACTTTC. It translates to CAISDATTGATSGANVLTF.

The chain uses TRBV7-9 and TRBJ2-1; TRBD1 or TRBD2 may be the D gene (5 bases each). V lost 8 bases and J lost 8, with 13 bases in between. This CDR3 contains 12 residues. Germline V gene lookup returns CDR1 SEHNR and CDR2 FQNEAQ (reference sequence). CDR3 amino acids: CASAGGRYEQFF. The CDR3 DNA reads TGTGCCAGCGCTGGGGGACGCTATGAGCAGTTCTTC.

CDR3 DNA: TGTGCCACCGGATGGAATGGGGTCAATCAGCCCCAGCATTTT. This gives the protein CATGWNGVNQPQHF. The chain employs TRBV15 and TRBJ1-5, with unresolved D. Trimming shortened V by 8 bases and J by 3 bases, and 14 bases separated the two germline ends. Germline assignment: CDR1 LNHNV and CDR2 YYDKDF (reference sequence). The CDR3 has 14 amino acids. Full variable domain (remainder filled in from reference TRBV15 and TRBJ1-5): DAMVIQNPRYQVTQFGKPVTLSCSQTLNHNVMYWYQQKSSQAPKLLFHYYDKDFNNEADTPDNFQSRRPNTSFCFLDIRSPGLGDTAMYLCATGWNGVNQPQHFGDGTRLSIL.

This chain connects TRBV5-1 to TRBJ2-7; possibly TRBD1 for D (6 bases). Per the germline V gene, CDR1 is SGHRS and CDR2 is YFSETQ. The V and J ends lost 3 bases and 6 bases respectively, with 13 bases between them. The CDR3 is 13 residues long. DNA of the CDR3: TGCGCCAGCAGCTACCCAGGGGTCGCCGAGCAGTACTTC. Its protein product is CASSYPGVAEQYF.

The chain couples TRBV18 to TRBJ2-1; 7 positions match TRBD1. The germline V gene has CDR1 KGHSH and CDR2 LQKENI. This CDR3 has 16 amino acids. V gave up 3 bases and J gave up 5 bases; unmatched junction bases: 10. The CDR3 region is CASSPFDRAEHNEQFF. The CDR3 DNA reads TGTGCCAGCTCACCGTTTGACAGGGCCGAACACAATGAGCAGTTCTTC.

This clonotype was detected only once. The chain carries TRBV3-1 and TRBJ2-3; D unclear. Trimming removed 8 bases from V and 5 bases from J, with 11 bases in between. CDR1 is LGHDT, CDR2 YNNKEL, per germline (reference sequence). CDR3 size: 12 residues. CDR3 loop: CASGPGGDTQYF. CDR3 nucleotides: TGTGCCAGCGGGCCCGGCGGAGATACGCAGTATTTT.

The rearrangement links TRBV4-1 to TRBJ2-7, with a tentative D call TRBD2 (5 bases). This CDR3 comprises 13 residues. The V gene's germline CDR1 is MGHRA and CDR2 YSYEKL. The V end was cut by 4 bases, the J end by 0 bases, with 7 bases between. Here the CDR3 reads CASSLARSYEQYF. The CDR3 nucleotides read TGCGCCAGCAGCCTAGCGCGCTCCTACGAGCAGTACTTC.

The chain has TRBV29-1 and TRBJ1-2, with 9 positions matching TRBD1. The CDR3 covers 12 residues. The V gene end was trimmed by 7 bases and the J gene end by 6 bases; junction bases not matched to a gene: 6. Germline assignment: CDR1 SQVTM and CDR2 ANQGSEA. Written as DNA, the CDR3 is TGCAGCGGGACAGGGGTAGTGGATGGCTACACCTTC. Amino acids: CSGTGVVDGYTF. The full variable domain, in which reference TRBV29-1 and TRBJ1-2 provide the parts outside the CDR3, is SAVISQKPSRDICQRGTSLTIQCQVDSQVTMMFWYRQQPGQSLTLIATANQGSEATYESGFVIDKFPISRPNLTFSTLTVSNMSPEDSSIYLCSGTGVVDGYTFGSGTRLTVV.

Notes on this clonotype: Compared with germline, one end of the junction differs, possibly owing to a read error. This chain uses TRBV2 with TRBJ2-1; D perhaps matches TRBD1 (5 bases). Germline CDR1 SNHLY, CDR2 FYNNEI. The length of the CDR3 is 13 residues. CDR3 sequence (DNA): TGTGCCAGCGGTGATACAGGATACAATGAGCAGTTCTTC. Amino acid sequence: CASGDTGYNEQFF.

This chain uses TRBV5-6 with TRBJ2-7; no firm D call. The V end was cut by 3 bases, the J end by 3 bases, with 13 bases between. The CDR3 extends over 14 amino acids. In germline, CDR1 is SGHDT, CDR2 YYEEEE. CDR3 loop: CASSSSFSDYEQYF. CDR3 sequence (DNA): TGTGCCAGCAGCTCCTCGTTTTCCGACTACGAGCAGTACTTC.

This clonotype was seen just once. The chain is built from TRBV14 and TRBJ2-2; 9 bases agree with TRBD2. Germline V gene sequence: CDR1 SGHDN, CDR2 FVKESK. The CDR3 extends over 17 amino acids. Unmatched junction bases numbered 8, after V lost 0 bases and J lost 6 bases. CDR3 DNA sequence: TGTGCCAGCAGCCAAGATGAGGGACTAGCAGTGGCCGGGGAGCTGTTTTTT. This codes for CASSQDEGLAVAGELFF.

The chain recombines TRBV20-1 with TRBJ2-2, with a weak D call TRBD2 (6 bases). Trimming left V 1 base short and J 2 bases short, with 14 bases between. The CDR3 loop spans 16 amino acids. Germline V gives CDR1 DFQATT, CDR2 SNEGSKA (reference sequence). In nucleotides, the CDR3 is TGCAGTGCTAGAGTTAGGTCACTAGCCAACACCGGGGAGCTGTTTTTT. Translation gives CSARVRSLANTGELFF.

The genes are TRBV20-1 and TRBJ2-1, with 8 bases that match TRBD1. CDR1 DFQATT and CDR2 SNEGSKA come from the germline V gene (reference sequence). CDR3 length equals 13 residues. V gave up 3 bases and J gave up 9 bases; unmatched junction bases: 7. This chain's CDR3 is CSASMVQGGEQFF. The CDR3 DNA reads as TGCAGTGCTAGTATGGTACAGGGGGGTGAGCAGTTCTTC.

This clonotype appeared a single time. The V and J genes are TRBV5-4 and TRBJ1-2; 12 bases match TRBD1. With V trimmed by 4 bases and J by 6 bases, 4 bases remained unmatched. This CDR3 is built from 14 residues. In germline, CDR1 is SGHNT, CDR2 YYREEE (reference sequence). This CDR3 reads CASSRDRGLDGYTF. The CDR3 nucleotides read TGTGCCAGCAGCCGGGACAGGGGGCTGGATGGCTACACCTTC.

The rearrangement uses TRBV20-1 and TRBJ2-2; the D is unclear. The V gene's germline CDR1 is DFQATT and CDR2 SNEGSKA (reference sequence). This CDR3 is 14 amino acids long. Trimming removed 0 bases at V and 4 bases at J, with 9 bases between. CDR3 residues: CSARDLGGTGELFF. The CDR3 DNA follows: TGCAGTGCTAGAGATCTCGGTGGCACCGGGGAGCTGTTTTTT.

This clonotype was counted between two and nine times. The gene calls are TRBV2 and TRBJ2-7; no reliable D call. The V and J ends lost 5 bases and 0 bases respectively, with 5 bases between them. CDR1 SNHLY and CDR2 FYNNEI come from the germline V gene. The CDR3 loop spans 12 amino acids. This chain's CDR3 is CASSPGSYEQYF. The DNA for the CDR3 is TGTGCCAGCAGTCCCGGCTCCTACGAGCAGTACTTC.

V gene TRBV6-5 combines with J gene TRBJ2-7, with no clear D. The length of the CDR3 is 10 residues. V was cut by 2 bases and J by 7 bases, with 3 bases left in between. Germline V CDR1 and CDR2: MNHEY, SVGAGI. CDR3 amino acids: CASSYPEQYF. CDR3 nucleotide sequence: TGTGCCAGCAGTTACCCAGAGCAGTACTTC.

The chain is built from TRBV15 and TRBJ2-1; TRBD2 is a possible D gene (6 bases). The V gene lost 0 bases and the J gene lost 7 bases, with 10 bases spanning the gap. The CDR3 consists of 14 residues. The germline V gene encodes CDR1 LNHNV and CDR2 YYDKDF (reference sequence). The CDR3, as DNA: TGTGCCACCAGCAGAGAACGACTAGTAAATGAGCAGTTCTTC. As protein: CATSRERLVNEQFF. Combining the CDR3 with reference TRBV15 and TRBJ2-1 gives the whole variable domain DAMVIQNPRYQVTQFGKPVTLSCSQTLNHNVMYWYQQKSSQAPKLLFHYYDKDFNNEADTPDNFQSRRPNTSFCFLDIRSPGLGDTAMYLCATSRERLVNEQFFGPGTRLTVL.